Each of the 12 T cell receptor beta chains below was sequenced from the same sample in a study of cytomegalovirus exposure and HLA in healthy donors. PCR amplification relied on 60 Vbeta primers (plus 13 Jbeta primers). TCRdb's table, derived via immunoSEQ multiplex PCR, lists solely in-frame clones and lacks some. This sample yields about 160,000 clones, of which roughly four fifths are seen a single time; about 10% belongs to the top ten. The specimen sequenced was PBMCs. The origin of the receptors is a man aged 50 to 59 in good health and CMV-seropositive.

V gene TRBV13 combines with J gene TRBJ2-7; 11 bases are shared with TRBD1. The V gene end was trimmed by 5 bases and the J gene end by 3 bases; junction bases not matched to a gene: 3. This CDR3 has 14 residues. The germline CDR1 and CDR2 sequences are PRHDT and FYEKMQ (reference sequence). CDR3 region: CASSGTGGSYEQYF. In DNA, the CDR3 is TGTGCCAGCAGCGGGACAGGGGGTAGCTACGAGCAGTACTTC.

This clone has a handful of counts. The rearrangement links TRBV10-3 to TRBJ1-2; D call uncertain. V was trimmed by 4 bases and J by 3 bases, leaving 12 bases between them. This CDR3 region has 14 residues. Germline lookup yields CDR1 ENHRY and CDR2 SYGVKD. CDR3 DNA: TGTGCCATCAGTGGACGAGGGAGAGACTATGGCTACACCTTC. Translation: CAISGRGRDYGYTF.

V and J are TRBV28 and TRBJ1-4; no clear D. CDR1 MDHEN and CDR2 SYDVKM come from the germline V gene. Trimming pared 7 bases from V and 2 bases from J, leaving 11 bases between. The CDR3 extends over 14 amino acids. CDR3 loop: CASNPGVTNEKLFF. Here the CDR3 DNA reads TGTGCCAGCAACCCCGGGGTGACTAATGAAAAACTGTTTTTT.

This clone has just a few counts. CDR3 residues: CASSYSGRPNTEAFF. The CDR3 DNA follows: TGTGCCAGCAGTTACTCGGGCAGACCGAACACTGAAGCTTTCTTT. This chain uses TRBV6-6 with TRBJ1-1; D is ambiguous. Germline CDR1 reads MNHNY; CDR2 reads SVGAGI (reference sequence). The CDR3 runs 15 residues. Deletions cut 0 bases from V and 1 base from J, with 9 bases between.

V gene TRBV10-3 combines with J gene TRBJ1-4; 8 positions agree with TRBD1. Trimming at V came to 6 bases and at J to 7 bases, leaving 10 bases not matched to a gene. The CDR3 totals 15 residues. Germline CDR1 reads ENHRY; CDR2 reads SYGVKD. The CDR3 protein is CAIRKTGDEGEKLFF. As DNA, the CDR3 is TGTGCCATCAGGAAGACAGGGGACGAGGGTGAAAAACTGTTTTTT.

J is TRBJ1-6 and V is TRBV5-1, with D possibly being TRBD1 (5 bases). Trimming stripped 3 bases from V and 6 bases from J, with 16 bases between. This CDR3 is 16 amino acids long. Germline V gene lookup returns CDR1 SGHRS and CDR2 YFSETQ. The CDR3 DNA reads TGCGCCAGCAGCTCAGTCCCGGCGGGGCTTAATTCACCCCTCCACTTT. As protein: CASSSVPAGLNSPLHF.

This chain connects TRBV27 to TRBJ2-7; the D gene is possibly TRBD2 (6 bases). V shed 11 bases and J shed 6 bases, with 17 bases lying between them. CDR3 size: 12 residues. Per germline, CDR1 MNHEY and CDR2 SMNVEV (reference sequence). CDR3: CAAGQAVGEQYF. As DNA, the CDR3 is TGTGCCGCGGGGCAGGCTGTCGGCGAGCAGTACTTC.

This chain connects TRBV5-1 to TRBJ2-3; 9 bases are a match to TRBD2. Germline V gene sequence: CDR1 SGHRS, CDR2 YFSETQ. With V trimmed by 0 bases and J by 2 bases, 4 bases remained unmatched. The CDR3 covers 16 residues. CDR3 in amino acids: CASSLETSGPTDTQYF. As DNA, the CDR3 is TGCGCCAGCAGCTTGGAGACTAGCGGACCCACAGATACGCAGTATTTT. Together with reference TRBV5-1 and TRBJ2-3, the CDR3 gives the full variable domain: KAGVTQTPRYLIKTRGQQVTLSCSPISGHRSVSWYQQTPGQGLQFLFEYFSETQRNKGNFPGRFSGRQFSNSRSEMNVSTLELGDSALYLCASSLETSGPTDTQYFGPGTRLTVL.

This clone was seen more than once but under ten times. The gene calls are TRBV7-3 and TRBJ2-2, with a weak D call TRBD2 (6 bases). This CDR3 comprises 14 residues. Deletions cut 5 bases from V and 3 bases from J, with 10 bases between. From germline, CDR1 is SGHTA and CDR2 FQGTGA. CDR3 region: CASSVGGYTGELFF. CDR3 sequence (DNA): TGTGCCAGCAGCGTCGGGGGATACACCGGGGAGCTGTTTTTT.

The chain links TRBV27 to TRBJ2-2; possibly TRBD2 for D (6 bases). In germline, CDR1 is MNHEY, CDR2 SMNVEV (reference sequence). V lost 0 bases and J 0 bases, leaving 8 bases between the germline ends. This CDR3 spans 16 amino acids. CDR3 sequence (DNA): TGTGCCAGCAGTTTATCCCCGGGGGCGAACACCGGGGAGCTGTTTTTT. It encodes CASSLSPGANTGELFF.

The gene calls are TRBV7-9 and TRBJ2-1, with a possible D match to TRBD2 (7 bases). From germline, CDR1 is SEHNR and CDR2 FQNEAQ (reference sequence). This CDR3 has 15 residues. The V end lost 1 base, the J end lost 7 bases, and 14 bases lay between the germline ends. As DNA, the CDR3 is TGTGCCAGCAGCTTAGGAGGGGGGGGGTGGAATGAGCAGTTCTTC. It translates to CASSLGGGGWNEQFF.

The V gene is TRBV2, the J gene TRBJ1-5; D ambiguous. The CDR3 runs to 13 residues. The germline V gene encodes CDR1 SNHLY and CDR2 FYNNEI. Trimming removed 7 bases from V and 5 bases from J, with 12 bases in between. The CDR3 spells CASTQLGDQPQHF. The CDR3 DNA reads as TGTGCCAGCACTCAGCTGGGCGATCAGCCCCAGCATTTT.